A selection of T cell receptor beta chains follows, all from one sample in a study of T-cell reconstitution after alpha-beta-depleted transplantation in children. TCRdb itself ran the PCR reads through MiXCR, one entry per CDR3 protein. Found here are approximately 400,000 distinct CDR3 sequences, 16% of them singletons; the top ten hold 25% to 30%. This sample comprised PBMCs, mostly from graft donor cells, obtained 360 days after TCRalphabeta/CD19-depleted stem cell transplant. The receptors originated from a boy younger than two who had a stem cell transplant for Wiskott-Aldrich syndrome, so the T cells may come from the graft donor. Each CDR3 is given with its conserved first and last residue. The order of the fields is D gene, clone size, J gene, V gene, CDR3 protein, CDR3 DNA. A D gene is named only where the DNA matches it firmly. A clone size is listed for some rows: how often the clone was seen (once, few, many), or a class if it is expanded.

>TRBD2|few|TRBJ2-7|TRBV7-9
CASSLTNGGTLRIF
TGTGCCAGCAGCCTAACGAACGGGGGGACCCTCCGCATCTTC
>-|many|TRBJ2-2|TRBV25-1
CASSEVRYGDGELFF
TGTGCCAGCAGTGAGGTTCGGTACGGGGACGGGGAGCTGTTTTTT
>TRBD1|-|TRBJ2-3|TRBV5-6
CASSLEGRGYTDTQYF
TGTGCCAGCAGCTTAGAGGGCAGGGGGTACACAGATACGCAGTATTTT
>-|few|TRBJ1-1|TRBV18
CASSPGRTRNAEAFF
TGTGCCAGCTCACCCGGACGGACTAGGAACGCTGAAGCTTTCTTT
>TRBD2|few|TRBJ2-1|TRBV6-2/TRBV6-3
CASSSGGRGFNEQFF
TGTGCCAGCAGTTCTGGCGGGAGGGGTTTCAATGAGCAGTTCTTC
>-|-|TRBJ1-2|TRBV6-1
CASSEAPFEGSYGYTF
TGTGCCAGCAGTGAAGCGCCCTTCGAAGGGTCCTATGGCTACACCTTC
>-|-|TRBJ2-1|TRBV11-2
CASSSRQRYRDEQFF
TGTGCCAGCAGCTCCCGGCAGAGGTACCGAGATGAGCAGTTCTTC
>TRBD1|few|TRBJ1-4|TRBV4-1
CASSLKGGSEKLFF
TGCGCCAGCAGCCTTAAAGGGGGCAGCGAAAAACTGTTTTTT
>TRBD2|few|TRBJ2-1|TRBV6-1
CASSGQREDFNEQFF
TGTGCCAGCAGCGGACAGCGGGAGGATTTCAATGAGCAGTTCTTC
>-|few|TRBJ2-7|TRBV6-2/TRBV6-3
CASIPRHGIGEQYF
TGTGCCAGCATTCCTCGACACGGGATCGGCGAGCAGTACTTC
>-|many|TRBJ2-5|TRBV9
CASSVTPDQETQYF
TGTGCCAGCAGCGTCACACCCGATCAAGAGACCCAGTACTTC
>-|-|TRBJ2-5|TRBV4-2
CASSQDWASQETQYF
TGTGCCAGCAGCCAAGATTGGGCTAGCCAAGAGACCCAGTACTTC
>-|few|TRBJ2-5|TRBV11-2
CASSFGPGKGTQYF
TGTGCCAGCAGCTTTGGTCCGGGAAAGGGGACCCAGTACTTC